A selection of T cell receptor beta chains follows, all from one sample in a study of blood T cell repertoires in COVID-19. TCRdb's copy holds only in-frame clones and misses some; the assay was immunoSEQ multiplex PCR. The table lists about 120,000 clones, around 90% of them singletons. The sequenced sample consisted of peripheral blood. These receptors originate from a human donor in a cohort sampled during active COVID-19. CDR3s include the opening cysteine and the closing phenylalanine or tryptophan. A D gene is named only where the DNA matches it firmly. The size of a clone is reported for some rows only, either as once, few or many, or as a class for expanded clones.

>TRBJ2-1|NA|NA|TRBV27|16
TGTGCCAGCACCCACGGCGGGACCATCTCCTACAATGAGCAGTTCTTC
CASTHGGTISYNEQFF
>TRBJ1-2|NA|TRBD1|TRBV7-9|14
TGTGCCAGCAGAACCGGGACAGGAAACTATGGCTACACCTTC
CASRTGTGNYGYTF
>TRBJ1-2|NA|NA|TRBV28|12
TGTGCCAGCAGCCCAGCTAACTATGGCTACACCTTC
CASSPANYGYTF
>TRBJ2-1|NA|TRBD2|TRBV4-1|15
TGCGCCAGCAGCCCCGGGACTAGCGGGGGGCGTGAGCAGTTCTTC
CASSPGTSGGREQFF
>TRBJ2-1|NA|TRBD1|TRBV5-1|19
TGCGCCAGCAGCTTGCAAGGGGGCTTTAGGTCTTCCTCGACAAATGAGCAGTTCTTC
CASSLQGGFRSSSTNEQFF
>TRBJ2-3|NA|TRBD2|TRBV19|14
TGTGCCAGTAGTAGCGGGAGGGGCACAGATACGCAGTATTTT
CASSSGRGTDTQYF
>TRBJ1-5|NA|TRBD1|TRBV28|19
TGTGCCAGCACCTTGGGACAGGGGGCGTTCGGGTGGATAGGAGGGACCCAGCATTTT
CASTLGQGAFGWIGGTQHF
>TRBJ2-5|NA|NA|TRBV7-8|16
TGTGCCAGCAGCCCCGGGGGGCTAAAATCAAAAGAGACCCAGTACTTC
CASSPGGLKSKETQYF
>TRBJ1-1|NA|TRBD1|TRBV11-2|15
TGTGCCAGCAGCTTAGCGGGACAGATGAACACTGAAGCTTTCTTT
CASSLAGQMNTEAFF
>TRBJ2-1|once|NA|TRBV5-1|15
TGCGCCAGCAGGCAAAGCGGTAGCTCCTACAATGAGCAGTTCTTC
CASRQSGSSYNEQFF
>TRBJ1-6|few|TRBD1|TRBV7-9|16
TGTGCCAGCAGCTCAGGAGGGGGCAGACATAATTCACCCCTCCACTTT
CASSSGGGRHNSPLHF
>TRBJ2-7|NA|NA|TRBV4-1|14
TGCGCCAGCAGCCAAGAGACCCTAGCCTACGAGCAGTACTTC
CASSQETLAYEQYF
>TRBJ2-6|once|TRBD1|TRBV18|17
TGTGCCAGCTCGGAAGAGGGACAGCTCTCTGGGGCCAACGTCCTGACTTTC
CASSEEGQLSGANVLTF
>TRBJ1-1|few|TRBD1|TRBV11-3|16
TGTGCCAGCAGCCCAAACAGGGGGCGGATAGCCCCAGAAGCTTTCTTT
CASSPNRGRIAPEAFF
>TRBJ2-2|few|TRBD2|TRBV4-1|15
TGCGCCAGCAGCCGGCCGCTAGCGGGCACCGGGGAGCTGTTTTTT
CASSRPLAGTGELFF
>TRBJ1-1|NA|NA|TRBV19|13
TGTGCCAGTAGTGCCCGCGGGGGGGATCTCGCTTTCTTT
CASSARGGDLAFF
>TRBJ2-1|once|NA|TRBV7-2|16
TGTGCCAGCAGCCCCGACTGGATGAGCTCCTACAATGAGCAGTTCTTC
CASSPDWMSSYNEQFF
>TRBJ1-1|once|NA|TRBV29-1|12
TGCAGCGTTGGTTTAGACAGTGATGAAGCTTTCTTT
CSVGLDSDEAFF
>TRBJ2-5|NA|TRBD1|TRBV7-9|16
TGTGCCAGCAGCACAAGGACAGGGGGCGCCGGAGAGACCCAGTACTTC
CASSTRTGGAGETQYF
>TRBJ2-2|NA|TRBD1|TRBV14|20
TGTGCCAGCAGCCAAGGGACACGTTCAGACAGGGCTAGCAGAACCGGGGAGCTGTTTTTT
CASSQGTRSDRASRTGELFF
>TRBJ2-7|NA|TRBD2|TRBV28|15
TGTGCCAGCAGTCCCACCCGGGACTACCTATACGAGCAGTACTTC
CASSPTRDYLYEQYF
>TRBJ2-3|NA|NA|TRBV7-9|15
TGTGCCAGCAGCCCCGGCCAGGGAAACACAGATACGCAGTATTTT
CASSPGQGNTDTQYF
>TRBJ2-4|NA|TRBD1|TRBV11-2|16
TGTGCCAGCAGCTCCTCCGTATGGGACAGGGGGAACATTCAGTACTTC
CASSSSVWDRGNIQYF
>TRBJ2-1|NA|TRBD2|TRBV19|13
TGTGCCAGTAGTATAGGACTAGCGGGGGCTTGGTTCTTC
CASSIGLAGAWFF
>TRBJ1-4|NA|NA|TRBV24-1|17
TGTGCCACCGGATGCCCCTCTCGACTCAGAACTAATGAAAAACTGTTTTTT
CATGCPSRLRTNEKLFF
>TRBJ2-7|NA|NA|TRBV28|16
TGTGCCAGCAGTTCTACCTCGCGGGCGAGCTCCTACGAGCAGTACTTC
CASSSTSRASSYEQYF
>TRBJ1-1|NA|NA|TRBV10-1|18
TGCGCCAGCAGTGAGTCCCTCGGGGTGAGTTCGGGGAGCACTGAAGCTTTCTTT
CASSESLGVSSGSTEAFF
>TRBJ2-2|NA|TRBD1|TRBV14|16
TGTGCCAGCAGCCGACGGGACAGACTTAACACCGGGGAGCTGTTTTTT
CASSRRDRLNTGELFF
>TRBJ2-4|NA|NA|TRBV5-6|17
TGTGCCAGCAGCTTGGAACCTGGCTCCTTAGCCAAAAACATTCAGTACTTC
CASSLEPGSLAKNIQYF
>TRBJ2-5|once|NA|TRBV6-1|14
TGTGCCAGCAGTGAAGGCGAAACGTGGAGGACCCAGTACTTC
CASSEGETWRTQYF
>TRBJ2-2|once|NA|TRBV9|14
TGTGCCAGCAGCGTAGGGGGCCCCACCGGGGAGCTGTTTTTT
CASSVGGPTGELFF
>TRBJ2-2|NA|TRBD1|TRBV10-1|17
TGCGCCAGCAGTTGGAAAGGGGGCCCGCCGAACACCGGGGAGCTGTTTTTT
CASSWKGGPPNTGELFF
>TRBJ1-1|NA|NA|TRBV13|11
TGTGCCAGCACCCAAGGGAGAGGGACTTTCTTT
CASTQGRGTFF
>TRBJ2-7|NA|TRBD2|TRBV15|13
TGTGCCACCAGCGGAAGCGGGGTCTACGAGCAGTACTTC
CATSGSGVYEQYF
>TRBJ2-2|NA|NA|TRBV5-4|16
TGTGCCAGCACCCAGGGTCGGGGGGCGGGCACCGGGGAGCTGTTTTTT
CASTQGRGAGTGELFF
>TRBJ1-3|NA|NA|TRBV18|16
TGTGCCAGCTCAGGGTTGACGCGGGGCTCTGGAAACACCATATATTTT
CASSGLTRGSGNTIYF
>TRBJ2-3|medium-sized|TRBD2|TRBV10-1|15
TGCGCCAGCAGTGAGTTAAGCGGGAGTCCAGATACGCAGTATTTT
CASSELSGSPDTQYF
>TRBJ2-2|NA|NA|TRBV18|14
TGTGCCAGCTCACCACCGAGGAACACCGGGGAGCTGTTTTTT
CASSPPRNTGELFF
>TRBJ2-5|NA|TRBD2|TRBV10-3|13
TGTGCCATCAGAGCGGGAGTCCAAGAGACCCAGTACTTC
CAIRAGVQETQYF
>TRBJ2-1|NA|TRBD1|TRBV10-3|14
TGTGCCATCAGTGGGACAGGACAAAGTTTTGGGCAGTTCTTC
CAISGTGQSFGQFF
>TRBJ1-2|NA|NA|TRBV19|14
TGTGCCAGTAGTATGGTACGGTCTAACTATGGCTACACCTTC
CASSMVRSNYGYTF
>TRBJ2-5|NA|NA|TRBV7-3|14
TGTGCCAGCAGCTCCTCACCAGGGAAAGAGACCCAGTACTTC
CASSSSPGKETQYF
>TRBJ1-2|NA|NA|TRBV3-1/TRBV3-2|15
TGTGCCAGCAGCTCCAGGGCTATCGGGCTCTATGGCTACACCTTC
CASSSRAIGLYGYTF